Below are 25 T cell receptor beta chains sequenced from a single sample in a study of vaccination and CD4 T cells after COVID-19. The assay that was used to sequence DNA from cultured CD4+ T cells was the Oncomine TCR Beta short-read assay. TCRdb independently ran MiXCR on the PCR reads; one entry per CDR3 protein. This table has more than 10,000 distinct CDR3 sequences, under 55% appearing once. Treatment specified: roughly nine-day PBMC culture with coronavirus spike peptide pools or control peptides (ViraFEST assay). No antigen has been identified for these receptors. The sample in question was CD4+ T cells from blood, cultured in vitro, obtained before SARS-CoV-2 vaccination. The receptors were gathered from a human donor who had recovered from COVID-19.

This clonotype was recorded only once. The junction does not match germline at one end; this may be a read error. The chain links TRBV11-3 to TRBJ2-3, with 10 bases matching TRBD2. CDR1 SGHNT and CDR2 YENEEA come from the germline V gene. The length of the CDR3 is 15 residues. The CDR3 sequence: CASSPLAGRTDAQYF. In nucleotides, the CDR3 is TGTGCCAGCAGCCCACTAGCGGGGAGGACAGATGCGCAGTATTTT.

The genes are TRBV15 and TRBJ1-5; no clear D gene. The CDR3 is made up of 14 amino acids. Germline V gives CDR1 LNHNV, CDR2 YYDKDF (reference sequence). V lost 4 bases and J lost 0, with 7 bases in between. The CDR3 loop reads CATSNDYSNQPQHF. The CDR3 bases are TGTGCCACCAGCAACGATTATAGCAATCAGCCCCAGCATTTT.

This sequence joins TRBV2 and TRBJ1-6; a possible D gene is TRBD1 (6 bases). Trimming pared 7 bases from V and 9 bases from J, leaving 19 bases between. The CDR3 has 15 residues. The germline V gene encodes CDR1 SNHLY and CDR2 FYNNEI. CDR3 sequence: CASTKEAGAGSPLHF. The CDR3 bases are TGTGCCAGCACCAAAGAGGCGGGGGCGGGTTCACCCCTCCACTTT.

With respect to this clonotype: The limits of the CDR3 on the DNA are not certain, so only TCRdb's listed CDR3 is given. CDR3 amino acids: CISVSEAATSGRARETQYF. The genes are TRBV7-5 and TRBJ2-5; the DNA was not compared with TRBD2, the D call given in the table. TRBV7-5 is a pseudogene locus. The CDR3 sequence runs 19 residues, both termini included.

J is TRBJ1-1 and V is TRBV7-7; possible D gene TRBD1, 5 bases. The CDR3 is 13 amino acids. V was shortened by 3 bases and J by 1 base, with 6 bases between the two germline ends. Looked up from germline, CDR1 is SSHAT and CDR2 is FNYEAQ (reference sequence). The CDR3 protein is CASSLQGNTEAFF. DNA for the CDR3: TGTGCCAGCAGCTTGCAGGGGAACACTGAAGCTTTCTTT.

V and J are TRBV20-1 and TRBJ2-2, with 12 nucleotides matching TRBD2. There are 18 residues in the CDR3. The germline V gene encodes CDR1 DFQATT and CDR2 SNEGSKA (reference sequence). With 0 bases clipped from V and 4 bases from J, the junction kept 9 bases outside the gene matches. CDR3 sequence: CSARDGTSGGLGTGELFF. DNA of the CDR3: TGCAGTGCTAGAGACGGTACTAGCGGGGGGCTCGGCACCGGGGAGCTGTTTTTT.

The J gene is TRBJ2-5, the V gene TRBV6-1; TRBD2 matches 11 bases. Germline assignment: CDR1 MNHNS and CDR2 SASEGT. The ends lost 7 bases at V and 2 bases at J; junction bases unmatched: 9. CDR3 length: 16 residues. Written as DNA, the CDR3 is TGTGCCAGCACAGCGCCCGGGACTAGCGGACAAGAGACCCAGTACTTC. Translation gives CASTAPGTSGQETQYF.

The chain carries TRBV7-3 and TRBJ2-3; tentatively, D is TRBD1 (6 bases). V was clipped by 5 bases and J by 2 bases, with 14 bases between them. This CDR3 has 15 residues. CDR1 and CDR2 (germline): SGHTA, FQGTGA. The CDR3 protein is CASSSAWGPTDTQYF. The CDR3, as DNA: TGTGCCAGCAGCAGCGCTTGGGGGCCCACAGATACGCAGTATTTT.

The rearrangement uses TRBV29-1 and TRBJ1-2; possible D gene TRBD1, 5 bases. The germline V gene encodes CDR1 SQVTM and CDR2 ANQGSEA. The CDR3 totals 12 residues. With 6 bases removed from V and 3 bases from J, the gap between germline ends came to 11 bases. Here the CDR3 reads CSVSREDYGYTF. The CDR3 region has the DNA TGCAGCGTGAGCAGGGAGGACTATGGCTACACCTTC.

The chain recombines TRBV6-2 or TRBV6-3 with TRBJ1-6; no clear D gene. The germline V and J ends were trimmed by 6 bases and 5 bases, with 5 bases remaining between them. The CDR3 is 12 residues long. CDR1 is MNHEY and CDR2 is SVGEGT in the germline V gene. The CDR3 nucleotides read TGTGCCAGCAGGATCAATAATTCACCCCTCCACTTT. This translates into CASRINNSPLHF.

The genes are TRBV7-2 and TRBJ2-1, with 12 bases matching TRBD2. The germline V gene has CDR1 SGHTA and CDR2 FQGNSA. The CDR3 contains 16 residues. V dropped 4 bases and J dropped 9; count of bases not matched to a gene: 10. This chain's CDR3 is CASSSVTLAGGIEQFF. CDR3 nucleotide sequence: TGTGCCAGCAGCTCTGTAACACTAGCGGGGGGAATTGAGCAGTTCTTC.

In nucleotides, the CDR3 is TGCGCCAGCAGTGAGCCGGGGCAGCCCCAGCATTTT. It is translated as CASSEPGQPQHF. This sequence joins TRBV10-1 and TRBJ1-5; D is unclear. This CDR3 has 12 amino acids. Germline V gene sequence: CDR1 WNHNN, CDR2 SYGVQD (reference sequence). The V gene lost 2 bases and the J gene lost 7 bases, with 6 bases spanning the gap.

The J gene is TRBJ2-3, the V gene TRBV19; tentatively, D is TRBD2 (6 bases). Trimming took 5 bases from V and 5 from J, leaving 8 bases between them. The CDR3 covers 12 residues. Germline assignment: CDR1 LNHDA and CDR2 SQIVND (reference sequence). The DNA for the CDR3 is TGTGCCAGTAGTCCCGGGGGAGATACGCAGTATTTT. Its protein is CASSPGGDTQYF.

Remarks on this clonotype: Just one base apart from a much larger clone, this may be a read error. This rearrangement joins TRBV24-1 to TRBJ1-1; D possibly corresponds to TRBD1 (6 bases). From germline, CDR1 is KGHDR and CDR2 SFDVKD. The CDR3 has 11 amino acids. V was clipped by 7 bases and J by 6 bases, with 8 bases between them. The chain's CDR3 is CATRPGAEAFF. The CDR3 nucleotides read TGTGCCACCAGGCCAGGGGCTGAAGCTTTCTTT.

V usage is TRBV7-2 and J usage is TRBJ2-3, with unresolved D. This CDR3 comprises 14 residues. Trimming removed 5 bases from V and 6 bases from J, with 15 bases in between. CDR1 and CDR2 from the germline V gene are SGHTA and FQGNSA. The CDR3 sequence: CASSLETQSDTQYF. CDR3 DNA: TGTGCCAGCAGCCTCGAGACGCAGTCGGATACGCAGTATTTT.

The chain carries TRBV7-2 and TRBJ2-3; D unclear. The germline V gene has CDR1 SGHTA and CDR2 FQGNSA. V was pared by 0 bases and J by 4 bases, with 11 bases between. This CDR3 has 15 amino acids. The CDR3 spells CASSLAGQGSDTQYF. As DNA, the CDR3 is TGTGCCAGCAGCTTAGCCGGTCAAGGATCAGATACGCAGTATTTT.

The CDR3 sequence: CSVGGFTGSGANVLTF. Written as DNA, the CDR3 is TGCAGCGTGGGGGGATTTACAGGTTCCGGGGCCAACGTCCTGACTTTC. The rearrangement joins TRBV29-1 to TRBJ2-6, with D possibly TRBD2 on 6 matching bases. With 6 bases removed from V and 4 bases from J, the gap between germline ends came to 19 bases. The CDR3 length is 16 residues. CDR1 SQVTM and CDR2 ANQGSEA come from the germline V gene.

The CDR3 loop is CASSQVGTGYMRGYTF. DNA of the CDR3: TGCGCCAGCAGCCAAGTCGGGACTGGCTACATGCGGGGCTACACCTTC. The J gene is TRBJ1-2, the V gene TRBV4-1, with D perhaps TRBD1 (5 bases). CDR3 size: 16 residues. V lost 1 base to trimming and J lost 8 bases, with 20 bases between them. Germline CDR1 and CDR2: MGHRA and YSYEKL.

This clonotype was seen only a few times. This rearrangement joins TRBV2 to TRBJ1-2, with TRBD1 matching 9 bases. V lost 7 bases and J lost 8; bases outside the gene matches: 11. In germline, CDR1 is SNHLY, CDR2 FYNNEI. The CDR3 contains 14 residues. CDR3 nucleotides: TGTGCCAGCACCATATTACAGGGGGCGAGGGGCTACACCTTC. Translated, it gives CASTILQGARGYTF.

V gene TRBV6-1 combines with J gene TRBJ2-3, with 10 positions matching TRBD2. The trim removed 4 bases at V and 5 bases at J, leaving 9 bases unmatched. There are 16 residues in the CDR3. Germline V lookup: CDR1 MNHNS, CDR2 SASEGT. Written as DNA, the CDR3 is TGTGCCAGCAGTGGTCCAGCGGGAGGGCCTGGAGATACGCAGTATTTT. Protein product: CASSGPAGGPGDTQYF.

The rearrangement uses TRBV9 and TRBJ1-5; 11 bases line up with TRBD1. After removal of 3 bases from V and 5 bases from J, the junction contained 4 bases not matched to a gene. The CDR3 contains 15 residues. Germline V gene data show CDR1 as SGDLS and CDR2 as YYNGEE. Written as DNA, the CDR3 is TGTGCCAGCAGCGGAGGACAGGGGGCTTATCAGCCCCAGCATTTT. Residues: CASSGGQGAYQPQHF.

This sequence joins TRBV11-3 and TRBJ2-2; 8 bases match TRBD1. Unmatched junction bases numbered 8, after V lost 4 bases and J lost 1 base. CDR1 and CDR2 from the germline V gene are SGHNT and YENEEA. This CDR3 contains 17 residues. CDR3 residues: CASSSLLTGENTGELFF. In DNA, the CDR3 is TGTGCCAGCAGCTCCCTCTTGACAGGGGAGAACACCGGGGAGCTGTTTTTT.

This clonotype was seen a handful of times. The chain is built from TRBV20-1 and TRBJ1-1; possibly TRBD1 for D (5 bases). The germline CDR1 and CDR2 sequences are DFQATT and SNEGSKA (reference sequence). Trimming took off 2 bases at V and 11 bases at J, with 12 bases between the two ends. The CDR3 length is 11 residues. CDR3 amino acids: CSARLGVSAFF. The CDR3 region has the DNA TGCAGTGCTAGATTAGGGGTCTCGGCTTTCTTT.

This clonotype was seen more than once but under ten times. The chain uses TRBV7-2 and TRBJ1-2; D call uncertain. Germline V gene sequence: CDR1 SGHTA, CDR2 FQGNSA. There are 15 residues in the CDR3. V was clipped by 0 bases and J by 1 base, with 9 bases between them. As DNA, the CDR3 is TGTGCCAGCAGCTTAGCCCGGCAGAGTAACTATGGCTACACCTTC. Amino acid sequence: CASSLARQSNYGYTF. The variable domain in full, completed from reference TRBV7-2 and TRBJ1-2, reads GAGVSQSPSNKVTEKGKDVELRCDPISGHTALYWYRQSLGQGLEFLIYFQGNSAPDKSGLPSDRFSAERTGGSVSTLTIQRTQQEDSAVYLCASSLARQSNYGYTFGSGTRLTVV.

This clonotype was found a few times. This chain's CDR3 is CASSLWENQPQHF. In DNA form, the CDR3 reads TGTGCCAGCAGCTTATGGGAAAACCAGCCCCAGCATTTT. The rearrangement uses TRBV7-2 and TRBJ1-5, with D uncertain. Between the trimmed V and J ends, which lost 2 bases and 7 bases, there was a span of 9 bases. Germline values: CDR1 SGHTA, CDR2 FQGNSA. The CDR3 has 13 residues. Complete variable domain (other parts from reference TRBV7-2 and TRBJ1-5): GAGVSQSPSNKVTEKGKDVELRCDPISGHTALYWYRQSLGQGLEFLIYFQGNSAPDKSGLPSDRFSAERTGGSVSTLTIQRTQQEDSAVYLCASSLWENQPQHFGDGTRLSIL.